These 9 T cell receptor beta chains were sequenced from one sample in a study of T cell changes during pregnancy in multiple sclerosis. Assay used: immunoSEQ multiplex PCR; TCRdb lists only in-frame clones, some missing. Seen here are approximately 90,000 clones, 94% observed once, and the top ten hold roughly 0.81%. This specimen consisted of peripheral blood, obtained in the third trimester of pregnancy. These receptors were taken from a female donor with multiple sclerosis, enrolled in a pregnancy study.

The rearrangement links TRBV10-3 to TRBJ2-1; D possibly corresponds to TRBD1 (6 bases). The CDR3 is made up of 14 amino acids. Deletions cut 5 bases from V and 6 bases from J, with 14 bases between. CDR1 is ENHRY, CDR2 SYGVKD, per germline. The CDR3 DNA sequence: TGTGCCATCAGTCTAGGGGGACCGGGCAATGAGCAGTTCTTC. Translated, it gives CAISLGGPGNEQFF.

This CDR3 is CASSTGLITGELFF. The CDR3 DNA sequence: TGCGCCAGCAGCACAGGACTAATCACCGGGGAGCTGTTTTTT. The rearrangement uses TRBV5-1 and TRBJ2-2; a possible D gene is TRBD2 (6 bases). Germline V lookup: CDR1 SGHRS, CDR2 YFSETQ. V was clipped by 4 bases and J by 4 bases, with 11 bases between them. The CDR3 is made up of 14 amino acids.

The genes are TRBV5-5 and TRBJ2-7; 9 bases match TRBD2. Germline CDR1 reads SGHKS; CDR2 reads YYEKEE (reference sequence). The junction had 16 bases not matched to a gene; V was cut back by 0 bases and J by 6 bases. CDR3 length: 18 residues. The CDR3 sequence: CASSLVREGPTRGGEQYF. The CDR3 DNA reads TGTGCCAGCAGCTTGGTGCGGGAGGGCCCTACACGGGGGGGCGAGCAGTACTTC.

This chain connects TRBV5-6 to TRBJ2-3; 9 bases match TRBD2. Germline values: CDR1 SGHDT, CDR2 YYEEEE. CDR3 size: 16 residues. Trimming at V came to 0 bases and at J to 2 bases, leaving 4 bases not matched to a gene. CDR3 in amino acids: CASSLGLADVTDTQYF. The CDR3 DNA sequence: TGTGCCAGCAGCTTGGGACTAGCGGACGTCACAGATACGCAGTATTTT.

The CDR3 spells CASSGQLWTEAFF. CDR3 nucleotides: TGTGCCAGCAGCGGACAATTGTGGACTGAAGCTTTCTTT. This rearrangement joins TRBV9 to TRBJ1-1; no clear D. CDR1 is SGDLS, CDR2 YYNGEE, per germline. CDR3 length: 13 amino acids. Trimming cost V 3 bases and J 5 bases, with 11 bases left between them. Full variable domain (outside the CDR3, taken from reference TRBV9 and TRBJ1-1): DSGVTQTPKHLITATGQRVTLRCSPRSGDLSVYWYQQSLDQGLQFLIQYYNGEERAKGNILERFSAQQFPDLHSELNLSSLELGDSALYFCASSGQLWTEAFFGQGTRLTVV.

The CDR3 sequence is CASSLGAGGTGELFF. As DNA, the CDR3 is TGCGCCAGCAGCTTGGGAGCGGGAGGAACCGGGGAGCTGTTTTTT. The rearrangement links TRBV5-1 to TRBJ2-2; TRBD2 aligns across 9 bases. Germline CDR1 SGHRS, CDR2 YFSETQ. This CDR3 is 15 amino acids long. J gave up 5 bases and V 0 bases, and 2 bases lay outside the gene matches. The full variable domain, with the rest looked up from reference TRBV5-1 and TRBJ2-2, is KAGVTQTPRYLIKTRGQQVTLSCSPISGHRSVSWYQQTPGQGLQFLFEYFSETQRNKGNFPGRFSGRQFSNSRSEMNVSTLELGDSALYLCASSLGAGGTGELFFGEGSRLTVL.

The gene calls are TRBV5-1 and TRBJ2-5, with TRBD2 as a possible D gene (5 bases). The CDR3 is made up of 15 amino acids. CDR1 SGHRS and CDR2 YFSETQ come from the germline V gene. With 3 bases removed from V and 0 bases from J, the gap between germline ends came to 12 bases. This CDR3 reads CASSSGLPYQETQYF. The CDR3 region has the DNA TGCGCCAGCAGCTCAGGACTCCCGTACCAAGAGACCCAGTACTTC.

The count of this clone is one. The genes are TRBV5-4 and TRBJ2-2, with D uncertain. This CDR3 is 12 amino acids long. Trimming removed 6 bases from V and 2 bases from J, with 5 bases in between. The germline gives CDR1 SGHNT, CDR2 YYREEE (reference sequence). CDR3 sequence: CASTGNTGELFF. The CDR3 DNA reads TGTGCCAGCACGGGTAACACCGGGGAGCTGTTTTTT.

This rearrangement joins TRBV4-1 to TRBJ2-1; D remains unclear. V was trimmed by 1 base and J by 7 bases, leaving 11 bases between them. The germline CDR1 and CDR2 sequences are MGHRA and YSYEKL. The CDR3 totals 14 residues. In DNA, the CDR3 is TGCGCCAGCAGCCAAGTCTCTAGTTTGAATGAGCAGTTCTTC. This translates into CASSQVSSLNEQFF.